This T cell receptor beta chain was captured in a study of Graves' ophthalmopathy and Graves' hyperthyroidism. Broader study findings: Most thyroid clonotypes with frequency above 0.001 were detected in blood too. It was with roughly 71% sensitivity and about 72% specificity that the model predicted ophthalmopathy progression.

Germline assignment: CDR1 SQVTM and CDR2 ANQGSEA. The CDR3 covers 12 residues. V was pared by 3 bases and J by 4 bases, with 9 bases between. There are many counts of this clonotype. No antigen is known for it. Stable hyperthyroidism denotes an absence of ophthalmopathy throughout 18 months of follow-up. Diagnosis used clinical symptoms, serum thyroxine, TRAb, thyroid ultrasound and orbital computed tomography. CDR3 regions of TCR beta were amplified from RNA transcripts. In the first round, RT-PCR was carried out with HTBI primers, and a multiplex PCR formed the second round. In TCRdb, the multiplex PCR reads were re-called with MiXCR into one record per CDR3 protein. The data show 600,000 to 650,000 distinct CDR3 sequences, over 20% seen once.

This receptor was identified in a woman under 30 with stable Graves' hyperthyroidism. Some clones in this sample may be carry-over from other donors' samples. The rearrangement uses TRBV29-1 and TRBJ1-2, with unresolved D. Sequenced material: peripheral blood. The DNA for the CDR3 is TGCAGCGTTGACTGGCAGCTCTATGGCTACACCTTC. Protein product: CSVDWQLYGYTF. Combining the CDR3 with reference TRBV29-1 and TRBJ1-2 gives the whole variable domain SAVISQKPSRDICQRGTSLTIQCQVDSQVTMMFWYRQQPGQSLTLIATANQGSEATYESGFVIDKFPISRPNLTFSTLTVSNMSPEDSSIYLCSVDWQLYGYTFGSGTRLTVV.